Listed below are T cell receptor beta chains from one sample, sequenced in a study of human T cells and chemical hapten exposure. Via MiXCR, TCRdb re-called the RACE reads, giving one row per CDR3 protein. The sample gives tens of thousands of distinct CDR3 sequences, roughly 10% of which show up once; roughly 3.7% is in the top ten. The specimen was whole blood, collected in connection with sensitization to the hapten diphenylcyclopropenone (DPC). All receptors come from a woman aged 50 to 60 with alopecia areata. Some clones in this sample may be carry-over from other donors' samples. Each CDR3 is given with its conserved first and last residue. A D gene is named only where the DNA matches it firmly. A row's size may be missing; if present it is once, few, many or a size class.

V gene	D gene	clone size	J gene	CDR3 DNA	CDR3 protein
TRBV5-1	NA	few	TRBJ2-1	TGCGCCAGCAGCCCAGGGCAGTTATACAATGAGCAGTTCTTC	CASSPGQLYNEQFF
TRBV29-1	TRBD2	many	TRBJ2-2	TGCAGCGTTGAAGTACTAGCGGGCGGGGAGCTGTTTTTT	CSVEVLAGGELFF
TRBV24-1	TRBD2	few	TRBJ2-7	TGTGCCACCAGTGCAGGAAGCGGGAGGGCCTCCTACGAGCAGTACTTC	CATSAGSGRASYEQYF
TRBV5-1	NA	many	TRBJ1-5	TGCGCCAGCAGCTTGGGGGGACTCTTCAATCAGCCCCAGCATTTT	CASSLGGLFNQPQHF
TRBV29-1	NA	few	TRBJ2-7	TGCAGCGTTCTGGTCGGAACCCGCGAGCAGTACTTC	CSVLVGTREQYF
TRBV5-1	TRBD2	many	TRBJ2-5	TGCGCCAGCAGCCGGACTAGCGCGCAAGAGACCCAGTACTTC	CASSRTSAQETQYF
TRBV6-4	NA	few	TRBJ2-1	TGTGCCAGCAGTCCCGAGGCGGGGACAGCGATCTACAATGAGCAGTTCTTC	CASSPEAGTAIYNEQFF
TRBV2	TRBD2	many	TRBJ2-2	TGTGCCAGGGGGCCAGCGGGGGCCCACACCGGGGAGCTGTTTTTT	CARGPAGAHTGELFF
TRBV6-1	NA	many	TRBJ1-5	TGTGCCAGCAGTGAAGTAGCAGGCGAGGGGCGTCAGCCCCAGCATTTT	CASSEVAGEGRQPQHF
TRBV4-3	TRBD1	NA	TRBJ2-5	TGCGCCAGCAGCCAAATTTCACAGGGGGGGACCCAGTACTTC	CASSQISQGGTQYF
TRBV6-5	TRBD1	NA	TRBJ2-7	TGTGCCAGCAGTTTTACAGGGGGCGCGGACGAGCAGTACTTC	CASSFTGGADEQYF
TRBV9	TRBD2	NA	TRBJ2-7	TGTGCCAGCAGCGCGGGACTAGTGGGCGAGCAGTACTTC	CASSAGLVGEQYF
TRBV9	TRBD2	many	TRBJ2-7	TGTGCCAGCAGCGTCTCTCCGGGACTAGCGGGAGGAAGCTCCTACGAGCAGTACTTC	CASSVSPGLAGGSSYEQYF
TRBV2	NA	few	TRBJ2-1	TGTGCCAGCACCCTGGGGGTCTCGGGTGAGCAGTTCTTC	CASTLGVSGEQFF
TRBV12-3/TRBV12-4	NA	many	TRBJ1-5	TGTGCCAGCAGTGAGGGAGGGCAGCCCCAGCATTTT	CASSEGGQPQHF
TRBV29-1	NA	few	TRBJ2-4	TGCAGCGTTGGGGGCAGGCAGGAAAACATTCAGTACTTC	CSVGGRQENIQYF
TRBV12-3/TRBV12-4	TRBD1	NA	TRBJ1-2	TGTGCCAGCAGTCTACCGGGACAGGGCTATGGCTACACCTTC	CASSLPGQGYGYTF
TRBV7-2	TRBD2	NA	TRBJ2-5	TGTGCCAGCAGCTCGGGACTAGCGGGGTGGGAGCAAGAGACCCAGTACTTC	CASSSGLAGWEQETQYF
TRBV29-1	NA	NA	TRBJ1-3	TGCAGCGGCGGTCTTGGAAACACCATATATTTT	CSGGLGNTIYF
TRBV18	NA	many	TRBJ2-1	TGTGCCAGCTCACCGGGGAATGAGCAGTTCTTC	CASSPGNEQFF
TRBV28	NA	NA	TRBJ2-7	TGTGCCAGCAGTTCCGAATGGACGTACTTC	CASSSEWTYF
TRBV18	NA	many	TRBJ1-5	TGTGCCAGCTCACCGGGGGTGGGAGGCCGAGAATCAAATCAGCCCCAGCATTTT	CASSPGVGGRESNQPQHF
TRBV19	NA	few	TRBJ2-6	TGTGCCAGTAGCATAAGGGGTGCAGGGACAAGCTCTGGGGCCAACGTCCTGACTTTC	CASSIRGAGTSSGANVLTF
TRBV5-1	NA	few	TRBJ2-7	TGCGCCAGCCAAGGGGCTGTACGGGGGTCCTACGAGCAGTACTTC	CASQGAVRGSYEQYF
TRBV29-1	TRBD2	few	TRBJ2-1	TGCAGCGTAGCTATAGCGGGAGAACCGTACAATGAGCAGTTCTTC	CSVAIAGEPYNEQFF
TRBV3-1	TRBD2	many	TRBJ2-7	TGTGCCAGCAGCCCTCATCCGGGACTAGCTTTCCACGAGCAGTACTTC	CASSPHPGLAFHEQYF
TRBV20-1	TRBD2	few	TRBJ2-1	TGCAGTGCTCTACGGGCTAGCGGGAGGAGTGAGCAGTTCTTC	CSALRASGRSEQFF
TRBV12-3/TRBV12-4	TRBD1	few	TRBJ2-7	TGTGCCAGCAGGGCGGGACAGGGGCAGCAGTACTTC	CASRAGQGQQYF
TRBV7-2	NA	NA	TRBJ1-4	TGTGCCAGCAGCCGGGGTCTTAATGAAAAACTGTTTTTT	CASSRGLNEKLFF
TRBV4-2	NA	few	TRBJ2-7	TGTGCCAGCAGCCAAGCCTCCGACAGGTCCCCTGGCTACGAGCAGTACTTC	CASSQASDRSPGYEQYF
TRBV7-3	NA	few	TRBJ2-3	TGTGCCAGCAGCCAAAATCCAGGGAGCACAGATACGCAGTATTTT	CASSQNPGSTDTQYF
TRBV12-3/TRBV12-4	NA	once	TRBJ1-1	TGTGCCAGCAGTTTGGGCAGTAACACTGAAGCTTTCTTT	CASSLGSNTEAFF
TRBV9	TRBD2	few	TRBJ2-7	TGTGCCAGCAGCGCAACTAGCGAACCAAACTACGAGCAGTACTTC	CASSATSEPNYEQYF
TRBV29-1	NA	few	TRBJ1-2	TGCAGCGTTGAACAGTTTAACTATGGCTACACCTTC	CSVEQFNYGYTF
TRBV28	TRBD2	few	TRBJ2-2	TGTGCCAGCAGGGTATTAGGAGGACTAGCGGGAAAAAACACCGGGGAGCTGTTTTTT	CASRVLGGLAGKNTGELFF
TRBV6-5	NA	few	TRBJ2-1	TGTGCCAGCAGATCGGTAGGGGAGTTCTTC	CASRSVGEFF
TRBV5-5	NA	NA	TRBJ2-1	TGTGCCAGCAGCTTGGAGGGGCAGGTAGGGATTGAGCAGTTCTTC	CASSLEGQVGIEQFF
TRBV5-5	TRBD1	many	TRBJ1-1	TGTGCCAGCAGCGGGACAGTAATGAACACTGAAGCTTTCTTT	CASSGTVMNTEAFF
TRBV6-2/TRBV6-3	NA	NA	TRBJ2-7	TGTGCCAGCACCCGGTCCGCAGGGGCGGGAGAGCAGTACTTC	CASTRSAGAGEQYF
TRBV29-1	NA	few	TRBJ1-2	TGCAGCGTTGACCCCGAGGGTCTGTACTATGGCTACACCTTC	CSVDPEGLYYGYTF
TRBV4-2	NA	few	TRBJ2-3	TGTGCCAGCAGCCTTACGGAGCTCCTCTCAACCACAGATACGCAGTATTTT	CASSLTELLSTTDTQYF
TRBV2	NA	many	TRBJ1-1	TGTGCCAGCAGTGATAGGGCCACTGAAGCTTTCTTT	CASSDRATEAFF
TRBV25-1	NA	few	TRBJ2-7	TGTGCCAGCAGTGAAGGATTCGAGCAGTACTTC	CASSEGFEQYF
TRBV6-6	NA	many	TRBJ1-3	TGTGCCAGCAGTTACTACGGCAGGGGCTCTGGAAACACCATATATTTT	CASSYYGRGSGNTIYF
TRBV29-1	NA	many	TRBJ1-1	TGCAGCGTTGGCTTCTACCTGAACACTGAAGCTTTCTTT	CSVGFYLNTEAFF
TRBV6-4	NA	few	TRBJ2-2	TGTGCCAGCAGTGACTCGAGTACCGGGGAGCTGTTTTTT	CASSDSSTGELFF
TRBV29-1	NA	NA	TRBJ2-3	TGCAGCGTTGGCCTAGGAAGTAGCACAGATACGCAGTATTTT	CSVGLGSSTDTQYF
TRBV25-1	NA	NA	TRBJ2-7	TGTGCCAGCAGTGCCACGTCCTACGAGCAGTACTTC	CASSATSYEQYF
TRBV7-3	NA	few	TRBJ2-1	TGTGCCAGCAGCTTAGGGGTGGGAGCCAATGAGCAGTTCTTC	CASSLGVGANEQFF
TRBV7-2	NA	NA	TRBJ2-3	TGTGCCAGCAGCTTCGGCGGCTCTCCCGGGGGAGATATGCAGTATTTT	CASSFGGSPGGDMQYF
TRBV29-1	NA	many	TRBJ1-1	TGCAGCGTTGAAAGGGCCGGAGGCACTGAAGCTTTCTTT	CSVERAGGTEAFF
TRBV11-3	TRBD2	few	TRBJ2-7	TGTGCCAGCAGCCGCAGGCTAGCGGGAGGACCCTACGAGCAGTACTTC	CASSRRLAGGPYEQYF